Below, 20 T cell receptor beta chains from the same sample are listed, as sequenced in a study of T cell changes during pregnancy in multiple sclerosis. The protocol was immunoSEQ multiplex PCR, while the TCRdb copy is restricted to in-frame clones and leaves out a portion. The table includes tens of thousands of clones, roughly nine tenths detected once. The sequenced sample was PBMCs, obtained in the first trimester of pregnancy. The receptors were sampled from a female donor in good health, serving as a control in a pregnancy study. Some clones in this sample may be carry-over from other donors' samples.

In DNA form, the CDR3 reads TGTGCCAGCAGCGGACAGGGGTTCACTGAAGCTTTCTTT. Its translation: CASSGQGFTEAFF. The chain combines TRBV5-5 with TRBJ1-1, with TRBD1 matching over 9 bases. CDR3 length equals 13 residues. CDR1 and CDR2 (germline): SGHKS, YYEKEE (reference sequence). The J segment lost 4 bases and the V segment lost 4 bases, leaving 2 bases of the junction unmatched.

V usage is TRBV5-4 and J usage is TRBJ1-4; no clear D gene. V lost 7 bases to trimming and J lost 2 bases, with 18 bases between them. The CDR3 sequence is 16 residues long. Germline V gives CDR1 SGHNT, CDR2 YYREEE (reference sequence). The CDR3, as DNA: TGTGCCAGCGGGTTTGCTAGGATGACGACTAATGAAAAACTGTTTTTT. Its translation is CASGFARMTTNEKLFF.

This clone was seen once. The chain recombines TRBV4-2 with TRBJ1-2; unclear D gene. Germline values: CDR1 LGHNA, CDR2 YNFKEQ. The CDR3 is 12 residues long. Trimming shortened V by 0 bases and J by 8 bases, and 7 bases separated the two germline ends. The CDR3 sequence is CASSQEREGYTF. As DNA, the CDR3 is TGTGCCAGCAGCCAAGAACGGGAGGGCTACACCTTC.

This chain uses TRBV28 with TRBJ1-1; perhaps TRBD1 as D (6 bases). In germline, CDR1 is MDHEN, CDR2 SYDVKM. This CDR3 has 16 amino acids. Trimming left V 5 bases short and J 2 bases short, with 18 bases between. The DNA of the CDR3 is TGTGCCAGCAGTCTGGCCGGGGGGCCAGCAAACACTGAAGCTTTCTTT. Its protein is CASSLAGGPANTEAFF.

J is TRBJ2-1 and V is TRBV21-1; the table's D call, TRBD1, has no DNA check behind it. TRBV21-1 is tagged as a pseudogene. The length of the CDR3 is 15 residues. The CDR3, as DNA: TGTGCCAGCAGCAAAGTACGGGGACAGTACAATGAGCAGTTCTTC. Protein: CASSKVRGQYNEQFF.

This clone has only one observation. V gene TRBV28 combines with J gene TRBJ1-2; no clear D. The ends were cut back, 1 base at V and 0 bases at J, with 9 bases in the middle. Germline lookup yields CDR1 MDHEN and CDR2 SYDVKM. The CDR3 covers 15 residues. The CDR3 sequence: CASSLLGSSNYGYTF. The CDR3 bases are TGTGCCAGCAGTTTATTAGGGAGTTCTAACTATGGCTACACCTTC.

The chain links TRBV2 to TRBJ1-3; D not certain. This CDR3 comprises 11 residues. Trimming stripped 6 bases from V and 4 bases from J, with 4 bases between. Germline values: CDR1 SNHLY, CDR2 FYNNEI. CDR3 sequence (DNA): TGTGCCAGCAGACAAGGAAACACCATATATTTT. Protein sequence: CASRQGNTIYF.

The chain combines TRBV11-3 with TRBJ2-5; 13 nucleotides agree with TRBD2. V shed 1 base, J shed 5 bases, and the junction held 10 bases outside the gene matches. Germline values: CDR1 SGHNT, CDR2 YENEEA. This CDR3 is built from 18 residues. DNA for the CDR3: TGTGCCAGCAGCTTAGGGGGGGCGGGACTAGCGGGACTGGAGACCCAGTACTTC. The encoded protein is CASSLGGAGLAGLETQYF.

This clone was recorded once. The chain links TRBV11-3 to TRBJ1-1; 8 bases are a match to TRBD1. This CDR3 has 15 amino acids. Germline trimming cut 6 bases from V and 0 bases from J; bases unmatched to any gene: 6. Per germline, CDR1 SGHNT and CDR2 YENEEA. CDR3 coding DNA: TGTGCCAGCAGTTCGGGACAGGCTATGAACACTGAAGCTTTCTTT. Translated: CASSSGQAMNTEAFF.

CDR3 amino acids: CASQIREGNQPQHF. CDR3 DNA: TGTGCCAGCCAGATTCGGGAAGGCAATCAGCCCCAGCATTTT. V gene TRBV27 combines with J gene TRBJ1-5; D is unresolved. The germline V gene encodes CDR1 MNHEY and CDR2 SMNVEV (reference sequence). The V end lost 8 bases, the J end lost 2 bases, and 13 bases lay between the germline ends. The length of the CDR3 is 14 residues.

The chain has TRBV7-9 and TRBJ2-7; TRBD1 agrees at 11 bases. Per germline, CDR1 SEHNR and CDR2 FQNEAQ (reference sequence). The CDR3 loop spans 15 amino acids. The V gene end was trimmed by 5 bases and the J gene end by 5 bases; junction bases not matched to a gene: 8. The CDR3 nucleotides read TGTGCCAGCAGCCTACCGGGACAGGGGGTCCACGAGCAGTACTTC. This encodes CASSLPGQGVHEQYF.

The chain's CDR3 is CASTMDRGNRETQYF. DNA for the CDR3: TGTGCCAGCACTATGGACAGGGGAAACCGGGAGACCCAGTACTTC. This sequence joins TRBV6-5 and TRBJ2-5, with 9 bases that match TRBD1. V trimming: 7 bases; J trimming: 5 bases; junction bases outside the gene matches: 11. The CDR3 has 15 amino acids. Germline V lookup: CDR1 MNHEY, CDR2 SVGAGI.

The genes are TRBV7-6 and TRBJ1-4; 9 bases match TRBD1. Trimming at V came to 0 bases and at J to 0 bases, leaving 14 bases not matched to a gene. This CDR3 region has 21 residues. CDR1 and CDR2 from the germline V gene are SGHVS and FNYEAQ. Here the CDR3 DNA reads TGTGCCAGCAGCTTAGCTTCCCTCCAGGACAGGGGAGTTGCAACTAATGAAAAACTGTTTTTT. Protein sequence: CASSLASLQDRGVATNEKLFF.

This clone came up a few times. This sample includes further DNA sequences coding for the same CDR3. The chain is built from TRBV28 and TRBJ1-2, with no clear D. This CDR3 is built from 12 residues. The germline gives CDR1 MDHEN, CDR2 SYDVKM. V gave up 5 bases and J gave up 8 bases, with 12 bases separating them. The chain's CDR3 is CASSPPGYGYTF. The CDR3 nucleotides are TGTGCCAGCAGTCCGCCGGGGTACGGCTACACCTTC.

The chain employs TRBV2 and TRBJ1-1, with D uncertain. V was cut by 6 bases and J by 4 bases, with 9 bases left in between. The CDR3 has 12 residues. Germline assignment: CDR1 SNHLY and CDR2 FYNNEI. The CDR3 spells CASRGAFTEAFF. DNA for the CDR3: TGTGCCAGCAGGGGAGCCTTCACTGAAGCTTTCTTT.

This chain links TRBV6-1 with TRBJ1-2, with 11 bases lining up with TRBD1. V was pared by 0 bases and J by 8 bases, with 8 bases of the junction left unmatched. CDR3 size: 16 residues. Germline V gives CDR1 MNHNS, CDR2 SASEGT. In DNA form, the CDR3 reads TGTGCCAGCAGTGAAGCGGGAGGACAGGGGGCTCTCGGCTACACCTTC. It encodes CASSEAGGQGALGYTF.

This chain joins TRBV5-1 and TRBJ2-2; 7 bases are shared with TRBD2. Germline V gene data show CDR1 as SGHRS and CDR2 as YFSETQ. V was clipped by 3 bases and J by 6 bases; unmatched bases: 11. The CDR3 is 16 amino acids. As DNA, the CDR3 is TGCGCCAGCAGCTGGGGAGGGAACCGCCTTCCCGGGGAGCTGTTTTTT. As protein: CASSWGGNRLPGELFF. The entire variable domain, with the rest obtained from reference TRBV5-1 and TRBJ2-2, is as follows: KAGVTQTPRYLIKTRGQQVTLSCSPISGHRSVSWYQQTPGQGLQFLFEYFSETQRNKGNFPGRFSGRQFSNSRSEMNVSTLELGDSALYLCASSWGGNRLPGELFFGEGSRLTVL.

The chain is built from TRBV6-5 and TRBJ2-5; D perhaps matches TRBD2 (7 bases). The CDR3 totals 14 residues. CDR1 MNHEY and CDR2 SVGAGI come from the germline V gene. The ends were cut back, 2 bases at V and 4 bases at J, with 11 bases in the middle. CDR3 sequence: CASSYRGARETQYF. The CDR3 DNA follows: TGTGCCAGCAGTTACCGGGGGGCTCGAGAGACCCAGTACTTC.

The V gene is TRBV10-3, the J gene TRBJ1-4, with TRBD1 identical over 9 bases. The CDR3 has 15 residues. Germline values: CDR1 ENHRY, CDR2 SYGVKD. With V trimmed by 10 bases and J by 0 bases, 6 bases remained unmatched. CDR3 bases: TGTGCCACGCGAGGGACAGGGTCAACTAATGAAAAACTGTTTTTT. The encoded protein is CATRGTGSTNEKLFF.

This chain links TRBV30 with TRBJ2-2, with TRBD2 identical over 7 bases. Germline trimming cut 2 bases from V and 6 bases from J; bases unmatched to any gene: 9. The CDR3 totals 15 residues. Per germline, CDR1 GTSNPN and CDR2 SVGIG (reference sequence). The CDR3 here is CAWSSGGGPPGELFF. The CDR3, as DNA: TGTGCCTGGAGTTCGGGGGGAGGGCCCCCCGGGGAGCTGTTTTTT.